What follows are 8 T cell receptor beta chains derived from one specimen sequenced in a study of metastatic and nonmetastatic thyroid tumors. Patients were all untreated before their thyroid surgery. MiXCR was used by TCRdb to re-call the PCR reads. The sample lists over 40,000 clones; approximately 24% were seen once. Sample: blood. These receptors originate from a male donor with papillary thyroid cancer or a benign thyroid nodule (not recorded which). Some clones in this sample may be carry-over from other donors' samples.

The V call is TRBV11-2, the J call TRBJ2-7, with 14 bases matching TRBD2. Germline V gene lookup returns CDR1 SGHAT and CDR2 FQNNGV. The V and J ends lost 2 bases and 6 bases, in that order; junction bases with no gene match: 6. The CDR3 length is 16 residues. CDR3 region: CASSLPGTSGRREQYF. CDR3 nucleotide sequence: TGTGCCAGCAGCTTACCCGGGACTAGCGGGAGACGCGAGCAGTACTTC.

The CDR3 sequence is CASSFLEGDTQYF. CDR3 nucleotides: TGTGCCAGCAGCTTCTTAGAGGGGGATACGCAGTATTTT. This chain links TRBV11-3 with TRBJ2-3; D might be TRBD1 or TRBD2, each matching 5 bases. This CDR3 comprises 13 residues. Germline lookup yields CDR1 SGHNT and CDR2 YENEEA. V lost 3 bases and J lost 6, with 10 bases in between. Full variable domain (missing parts from reference TRBV11-3 and TRBJ2-3): EAGVVQSPRYKIIEKKQPVAFWCNPISGHNTLYWYLQNLGQGPELLIRYENEEAVDDSQLPKDRFSAERLKGVDSTLKIQPAELGDSAVYLCASSFLEGDTQYFGPGTRLTVL.

The rearrangement links TRBV19 to TRBJ2-6; 7 nucleotides line up with TRBD1. This CDR3 spans 15 amino acids. Germline lookup yields CDR1 LNHDA and CDR2 SQIVND (reference sequence). Unmatched junction bases numbered 4, after V lost 6 bases and J lost 2 bases. CDR3 nucleotide sequence: TGTGCCAGTAGCCCCACAGGGGCTGGGGCCAACGTCCTGACTTTC. This sequence encodes CASSPTGAGANVLTF.

This clone was recorded a few times. J is TRBJ1-1 and V is TRBV6-4; D remains unclear. The CDR3 contains 13 residues. The germline gives CDR1 MRHNA, CDR2 SNTAGT. Trimming removed 0 bases from V and 5 bases from J, with 7 bases in between. As DNA, the CDR3 is TGTGCCAGCAGTGACTCTAGTATGACTGAAGCTTTCTTT. Amino acid sequence: CASSDSSMTEAFF.

This clone was seen at least ten times. The chain employs TRBV19 and TRBJ1-2; a possible D gene is TRBD1 (5 bases). Germline V lookup: CDR1 LNHDA, CDR2 SQIVND (reference sequence). CDR3 length: 13 amino acids. The germline V and J ends were trimmed by 4 bases and 4 bases, with 10 bases remaining between them. CDR3 in amino acids: CASSTTGGYGYTF. The DNA for the CDR3 is TGTGCCAGTAGTACAACAGGCGGCTATGGCTACACCTTC. The whole variable domain, filled in from reference TRBV19 and TRBJ1-2, reads DGGITQSPKYLFRKEGQNVTLSCEQNLNHDAMYWYRQDPGQGLRLIYYSQIVNDFQKGDIAEGYSVSREKKESFPLTVTSAQKNPTAFYLCASSTTGGYGYTFGSGTRLTVV.

This chain links TRBV6-2 or TRBV6-3 with TRBJ2-3; D remains ambiguous. Germline lookup yields CDR1 MNHEY and CDR2 SVGEGT. The CDR3 is 12 amino acids. V lost 5 bases to trimming and J lost 6 bases, with 9 bases between them. CDR3 DNA: TGTGCCAGCAGTAGGTATAGGGATACGCAGTATTTT. This gives the protein CASSRYRDTQYF.

This clone is labeled as medium-sized (0.01 to 0.1%). The J gene is TRBJ1-3, the V gene TRBV28, with a possible D match to TRBD1 (6 bases). Germline V gives CDR1 MDHEN, CDR2 SYDVKM. V lost 6 bases, J lost 2 bases, and 20 bases lay in between. The CDR3 is made up of 17 amino acids. In DNA, the CDR3 is TGTGCCAGCAGCAAAAGTCTCGGGGCAGGGGCTGGAAACACCATATATTTT. This encodes CASSKSLGAGAGNTIYF.

This clone was seen a handful of times. In DNA, the CDR3 is TGTGCCAGCAGCGATAATGAAGCTTTCTTT. Translation gives CASSDNEAFF. J is TRBJ1-1 and V is TRBV7-9; D is unresolved. Germline V gene sequence: CDR1 SEHNR, CDR2 FQNEAQ (reference sequence). This CDR3 has 10 residues. With 5 bases removed from V and 7 bases from J, the gap between germline ends came to 5 bases.